These T cell receptor beta chains were read from a single sample in a study of T-cell memory formation after mild COVID-19. TCRdb called the 5' RACE reads again in MiXCR, with one record for every CDR3 protein. Here the sample spans roughly 310,000 distinct CDR3 sequences, about a sixth being singletons. The sample was PBMCs or a T cell subset sorted from them (not recorded which). Receptor source: a man younger than 30 who had mild COVID-19 (a few samples of this study predate the infection). Cell type and time point are not known. Both conserved end residues are part of each CDR3. D genes are given only for firm matches. The listing skips clone size in some rows; elsewhere it reads once, few, many or a size class.

v_gene,abundance,d_gene,j_gene,CDR3aa,CDR3nt
TRBV4-2,few,.,TRBJ2-7,CASSQGPTRSEQYF,TGTGCCAGCAGCCAAGGCCCCACTAGAAGCGAGCAGTACTTC
TRBV30,.,.,TRBJ1-2,CAWGYWDYGYTF,TGTGCCTGGGGATATTGGGACTATGGCTACACCTTC
TRBV7-2,many,.,TRBJ2-7,CASSLGANYEQYF,TGTGCCAGCAGCTTAGGGGCGAACTACGAGCAGTACTTC
TRBV6-2/TRBV6-3,few,.,TRBJ1-2,CASSYPIGGYTF,TGTGCCAGCAGTTACCCTATAGGAGGCTACACCTTC
TRBV7-9,.,TRBD2,TRBJ2-1,CASSSGTSNNEQFF,TGTGCCAGCAGCTCCGGGACTAGCAACAATGAGCAGTTCTTC
TRBV6-2/TRBV6-3,.,TRBD1,TRBJ1-5,CASRATGLGNQPQHF,TGTGCCAGCAGAGCGACAGGGCTGGGCAATCAGCCCCAGCATTTT
TRBV7-9,many,.,TRBJ2-7,CASSLHRPGSYEQYF,TGTGCCAGCAGCTTACACAGACCGGGCTCCTACGAGCAGTACTTC
TRBV7-2,few,.,TRBJ2-3,CASRAGTDTQYF,TGTGCCAGCAGGGCAGGCACAGATACGCAGTATTTT
TRBV3-1,once,TRBD1,TRBJ2-7,CASSQTGGWPYEQYF,TGTGCCAGCAGCCAGACAGGGGGTTGGCCCTACGAGCAGTACTTC
TRBV28,.,.,TRBJ2-3,CASSFVGTDTQYF,TGTGCCAGCAGTTTTGTAGGCACAGATACGCAGTATTTT
TRBV18,few,.,TRBJ1-1,CASSPLSDNQNTEAFF,TGTGCCAGCTCACCATTGTCGGACAACCAGAACACTGAAGCTTTCTTT
TRBV7-2,.,.,TRBJ1-1,CASSLSRLAFF,TGTGCCAGCAGCTTAAGCAGGTTGGCTTTCTTT
TRBV4-3,few,TRBD2,TRBJ2-1,CASSRNRPKGGGANEQFF,TGCGCCAGCAGCCGAAACCGGCCAAAGGGCGGGGGGGCCAATGAGCAGTTCTTC
TRBV20-1,few,.,TRBJ1-1,CSAPGVSEAFF,TGCAGTGCACCAGGGGTCTCTGAAGCTTTCTTT
TRBV2,few,.,TRBJ1-2,CASTLSQAILGYTF,TGTGCCAGCACACTGTCACAGGCCATTTTAGGCTACACCTTC
TRBV27,.,.,TRBJ1-2,CASSWGAGAAGYTF,TGTGCCAGCAGTTGGGGGGCCGGGGCGGCTGGCTACACCTTC
TRBV6-6,.,TRBD2,TRBJ2-7,CASSYSGTSGGFYEQYF,TGTGCCAGCAGTTACTCCGGGACTAGCGGGGGGTTCTACGAGCAGTACTTC
TRBV20-1,.,TRBD2,TRBJ2-3,CSATGTSGLGNTQYF,TGCAGTGCTACAGGGACTAGCGGACTCGGGAATACGCAGTATTTT
TRBV20-1,.,TRBD2,TRBJ2-7,CSARGLSGGAYEQYF,TGCAGTGCTAGAGGGCTGAGCGGGGGCGCGTACGAGCAGTACTTC
TRBV7-9,few,.,TRBJ1-2,CASSWGMNYGYTF,TGTGCCAGCAGCTGGGGCATGAATTATGGCTACACCTTC
TRBV7-8,few,.,TRBJ1-2,CASSLERQLGYGYTF,TGTGCCAGCAGCTTAGAGAGACAGCTAGGCTATGGCTACACCTTC
TRBV20-1,few,.,TRBJ2-3,CSAKWGSTDTQYF,TGCAGTGCTAAGTGGGGGAGCACAGATACGCAGTATTTT
TRBV20-1,.,TRBD2,TRBJ2-1,CSATLAGGSYNEQFF,TGCAGTGCTACACTAGCGGGGGGTTCCTACAATGAGCAGTTCTTC
TRBV12-3/TRBV12-4,.,.,TRBJ2-1,CASSVGVNEQFF,TGTGCCAGCAGTGTCGGGGTAAATGAGCAGTTCTTC
TRBV6-2/TRBV6-3,.,.,TRBJ1-2,CASAPWGYGNYGYTF,TGTGCCAGCGCCCCGTGGGGATACGGTAACTATGGCTACACCTTC
TRBV4-1,few,TRBD1,TRBJ1-3,CASSQDGGTGGFIGNTIYF,TGCGCCAGCAGCCAAGATGGGGGGACAGGGGGCTTTATTGGAAACACCATATATTTT
TRBV5-1,.,TRBD1,TRBJ1-1,CASSLAMFRDRARTEAFF,TGCGCCAGCAGCTTGGCGATGTTTAGGGACAGGGCGCGAACTGAAGCTTTCTTT
TRBV7-7,.,TRBD2,TRBJ2-1,CASSPLAEEQFF,TGTGCTAGCAGCCCACTAGCGGAGGAGCAGTTCTTC
TRBV29-1,.,.,TRBJ1-3,CSVDRVSGNTIYF,TGCAGCGTTGACAGGGTCTCTGGAAACACCATATATTTT
TRBV20-1,many,TRBD2,TRBJ2-7,CSASGTSGGLEQYF,TGCAGTGCGTCCGGGACTAGCGGGGGTCTCGAGCAGTACTTC